This T cell receptor (beta chain) emerged from a study of CD8+CD57+ T cells in acquired aplastic anemia. The TCR beta profiling, which covered VDJ combination and CDR3 sequence, was carried out using genomic DNA as the template. MiXCR, applied by TCRdb to the reads, yields one record per CDR3 protein. Of just over 150,000 distinct CDR3 sequences in the sample, 40% to 50% were seen once. All sequencing subjects had displayed CD8+CD57+ cell expansion on flow cytometry. This clonotype showed up just once. The TCR sequence derives from a human donor with aplastic anemia. Sequencing was done on a sample of sorted CD4+, CD8+, or CD8+CD57+ T cells (not recorded which) from PBMCs.

In nucleotides, the CDR3 is TGTGCCTGGAGTGGGGCCATGGGGCGTGAGACCCAGTACTTC. It translates to CAWSGAMGRETQYF. J is TRBJ2-5 and V is TRBV30; the D gene is possibly TRBD1 (5 bases). In germline, CDR1 is GTSNPN, CDR2 SVGIG (reference sequence). The CDR3 loop spans 14 amino acids. V dropped 1 base and J dropped 5 bases, with 14 bases sitting between them.